This T cell receptor beta chain emerged from a study of tumor-infiltrating lymphocytes in primary liver carcinoma. This clonotype has at least ten counts. Its antigen is as yet unknown. The CDR3 runs 14 residues. In germline, CDR1 is MNHNS, CDR2 SASEGT. Trimming removed 6 bases from V and 3 bases from J, with 12 bases in between. Findings of the study overall: Representation across all five tumor regions was limited to only about 7.5-25% of top clones.

Taking about 17-32 mg of unsorted bulk tissue, the authors co-extracted RNA and DNA. Treatment-naive at the time, the patients had chronic HBV infection. TCR beta cDNA came from 400 to 500 ng total RNA, primed with a constant-region primer. Libraries for TCR beta were built through three nested multiplex PCR rounds, which together made up a slightly modified ARM-PCR procedure. The two initial PCR rounds, roughly 10 cycles each, used TRBV1-TRBV30 forward and C-beta reverse primers. TCRdb re-called the multiplex PCR reads with MiXCR, one entry per CDR3 protein. The sample has about 99,000 distinct CDR3 sequences, 55% to 75% seen once; the top ten hold around 9.1%.

This chain joins TRBV6-1 and TRBJ1-5; D might be TRBD1 (5 bases). Sequences were obtained from liver tumor tissue from sampling region 5. Subset denoted: tumor region T5, tumor centre. The clonotype originates from a woman in her sixties with primary liver carcinoma and hepatitis B virus infection. The CDR3 sequence is CASRDKVLNQPQHF. CDR3 nucleotides: TGTGCCAGCAGGGACAAGGTTCTCAATCAGCCCCAGCATTTT.